The 9 T cell receptor beta chains presented below share a single source sample, sequenced in a study of cytomegalovirus exposure and HLA in healthy donors. Researchers ran the PCR with 60 Vbeta and 13 Jbeta primers. Generated by immunoSEQ multiplex PCR, the TCRdb table keeps only in-frame clones and is missing some. The sample records approximately 150,000 clones, roughly 85% being singletons. Sequencing was performed on PBMCs. The receptors were gathered from a man aged 35 to 55 in good health and CMV-seronegative.

This clone was counted a single time. The chain couples TRBV11-2 to TRBJ2-3, with TRBD1 as a possible D gene (5 bases). Trimming stripped 3 bases from V and 2 bases from J, with 9 bases between. Germline CDR1 and CDR2: SGHAT and FQNNGV. This CDR3 is built from 14 residues. Here the CDR3 reads CASSLRQNTDTQYF. For the CDR3, the DNA is TGTGCCAGCAGCTTGCGACAGAACACAGATACGCAGTATTTT.

The chain employs TRBV12-1 and TRBJ2-1; the D call in the table, TRBD2, was not verified against the DNA. TRBV12-1 is labeled a pseudogene. This CDR3 has 15 amino acids. The CDR3 region is CASSFPAGRLNEQFF. The CDR3 coding sequence is TGTGCCAGCAGCTTTCCAGCGGGAAGGTTAAATGAGCAGTTCTTC.

The chain combines TRBV11-2 with TRBJ2-5, with 9 bases fitting TRBD1. In germline, CDR1 is SGHAT, CDR2 FQNNGV. The V segment lost 1 base and the J segment 5 bases; nucleotides outside the gene matches: 2. The CDR3 totals 14 residues. As DNA, the CDR3 is TGTGCCAGCAGCTTAGTAACAGGGGGCGAGACCCAGTACTTC. Residues: CASSLVTGGETQYF.

V gene TRBV30 combines with J gene TRBJ2-2, with a weak D call TRBD2 (6 bases). The CDR3 spans 14 residues. V dropped 0 bases and J dropped 4 bases, with 9 bases sitting between them. Germline V lookup: CDR1 GTSNPN, CDR2 SVGIG (reference sequence). CDR3: CAWSVLAATGELFF. The CDR3, as DNA: TGTGCCTGGAGTGTACTAGCCGCCACCGGGGAGCTGTTTTTT.

The J gene is TRBJ1-5, the V gene TRBV6-1; D not certain. V lost 1 base and J lost 5, with 3 bases in between. CDR1 is MNHNS and CDR2 is SASEGT in the germline V gene. The CDR3 contains 12 residues. The CDR3 region is CASSEGDQPQHF. In DNA, the CDR3 is TGTGCCAGCAGTGAAGGAGATCAGCCCCAGCATTTT.

This clone has only a few counts. The CDR3 region has the DNA TGTGCCAGCCAGGACAGGGCCGGAAACACCATATATTTT. This encodes CASQDRAGNTIYF. The chain joins TRBV2 to TRBJ1-3; 8 nucleotides match TRBD1. The CDR3 has 13 amino acids. V was pared by 8 bases and J by 4 bases, with 4 bases of the junction left unmatched. Germline CDR1 is SNHLY and CDR2 is FYNNEI.

This clone was found once. This chain connects TRBV6-5 to TRBJ2-2, with a tentative D call TRBD2 (6 bases). Germline V lookup: CDR1 MNHEY, CDR2 SVGAGI. This CDR3 has 14 amino acids. V lost 8 bases and J lost 4, with 14 bases in between. The CDR3 sequence: CASSLDGGTGELFF. The CDR3 DNA is TGTGCCAGCTCTCTGGACGGGGGCACCGGGGAGCTGTTTTTT.

The rearrangement joins TRBV5-1 to TRBJ1-1, with D tentatively TRBD1 (6 bases). CDR3 length: 14 residues. CDR1 and CDR2 (germline): SGHRS, YFSETQ. Trimming pared 4 bases from V and 6 bases from J, leaving 16 bases between. The CDR3 sequence is CASSPGTIGAEAFF. CDR3 nucleotides: TGCGCCAGCAGCCCCGGGACAATAGGCGCTGAAGCTTTCTTT. The variable domain in full, with the rest retrieved from reference TRBV5-1 and TRBJ1-1, is KAGVTQTPRYLIKTRGQQVTLSCSPISGHRSVSWYQQTPGQGLQFLFEYFSETQRNKGNFPGRFSGRQFSNSRSEMNVSTLELGDSALYLCASSPGTIGAEAFFGQGTRLTVV.

As regards this clone: Germline is not matched at one junction end, which may reflect a read error. The rearrangement uses TRBV7-7 and TRBJ2-1; D may be TRBD1 (6 bases). Germline assignment: CDR1 SSHAT and CDR2 FNYEAQ (reference sequence). The CDR3 covers 13 residues. The CDR3: CASSPDRDNEQFF. As DNA, the CDR3 is TGTGCTAGCAGCCCGGACAGAGACAATGAGCAGTTCTTC.